The sequence of this T cell receptor beta chain was determined in a study of vaccination effects on CD4 cells after COVID-19. Remarks on this clone: Antigen specificity is unknown.

The germline V and J ends were trimmed by 10 bases and 6 bases, with 10 bases remaining between them. The length of the CDR3 is 11 residues. From germline, CDR1 is MDHEN and CDR2 SYDVKM. Culture lasted 10 days before CD4+ T cell isolation. The vaccine given was either BNT162b2 or mRNA-1273, in two doses. The assay was immunoSEQ multiplex PCR, and TCRdb's table has in-frame clones only and misses some. This table holds around 47,000 clones, about three quarters found once. The chain has TRBV28 and TRBJ2-4, with unresolved D. Specimen: CD4+ T cells from PBMCs cultured without peptide, collected after COVID-19 vaccination. This receptor was obtained from a human donor who received a COVID-19 vaccine. Here the CDR3 DNA reads TGTGCCACCCGACTTGGAAACATTCAGTACTTC. This gives the protein CATRLGNIQYF.